This T cell receptor beta chain was obtained from a study of cytomegalovirus exposure and HLA in healthy donors (dated by TCRdb to 2017 to 2019). Turning to the overall study: An earlier analysis of 587 of the donors reported over 250 Gb of sequence data and about 120 million unique TCR beta sequences obtained from about 180 million T cells. An early release that covered fewer than 750 HLA-typed donors contained approximately 300 gigabases of sequencing data and tens of millions of unique TCR sequences. Of the roughly 400 genotyped donors, about 80% fell in the genetic ancestry cluster associated with self-reported Caucasian donors. The study aimed to test whether cataloging public T cell receptors could reveal signatures of past pathogen exposure. The T cell repertoires of under 750 subjects were profiled by immunosequencing and related to cytomegalovirus serostatus. A separate validation cohort of 100 to 150 different subjects was used in addition to the approximately 700-subject first cohort. To predict cytomegalovirus infection status, the study brought together high-throughput TCR immunosequencing, statistical association of individual TCRs with disease status, and machine learning. A later analysis re-examined previously published TCR beta repertoires from 600 to 700 donors and added high-resolution HLA genotyping to investigate patterns of TCR occurrence. The later analysis used no new phenotypic data to find candidate immune exposures, relying instead on TCR beta sequences and their occurrence across donors. An earlier analysis of around 580 of the donors used high-throughput TCR beta sequencing to judge whether each TCR beta V gene segment behaved as functional or pseudogenic. Donor age, sex, ethnicity and CMV serostatus were compiled together with the repertoire data. In a later genetic analysis, genome-wide SNP genotypes for about 55% of the roughly 700 donors were used, and that subset was treated as a discovery cohort. All discovery cohort repertoires had been generated using a single sequencing platform. Class I and class II HLA loci were covered by the typing at four-digit resolution. Typing coverage varied by locus: about 620-630 donors for A, B, C, DRB1 and DQB1; roughly 560 for DQA1; around 570 for DPA1; around 450 for DPB1. About five DR-DQ haplotypes were treated as single units for association and clustering because of strong linkage in the cohort. Across some 400 genotyped donors of the cohort, an average of approximately 240,000 unique TCR beta nucleotide sequences per donor were sequenced, and roughly 18% of those sequences were non-productive.

The cohort was made up of approximately 700 healthy bone marrow donors. All cohort members were sampled while nominally healthy, although unrecorded immune exposures were likely present. The donor tested CMV seronegative and was one of the 352 seronegative cohort members. A peripheral blood sample was collected from each donor, and TCR beta sequencing was performed on peripheral blood mononuclear cells. The Qiagen DNeasy Blood Extraction Kit was used to extract genomic DNA from the blood cell samples. The CDR3, cysteine through phenylalanine, is 16 amino acids long. Kept here is only the CDR3 DNA, which spans 48 bases and is read in frame from base 1. Clipping removes 3 bases from V and 0 bases from J, with 6 as the unmatched junction base count. Looking up the germline V gene yields CDR1 SGDLS and CDR2 YYNGEE. This clone was detected only once. The antigen it recognizes is unknown. Per-base quality was not reported, and no clone a single base away is much larger than it.

Broader findings and caveats from the paper: HLA typing was unavailable for some donors at each locus, so association tests used only the typed subset. When HLA alleles, especially DR and DQ, strongly co-occurred, attributing TCR associations to individual alleles was difficult. In an earlier analysis of more than 500 of the donors, most TCR beta V segments appeared in productive rearrangements about 90% or about 30% of the time, broadly matching IMGT annotations. A cluster of highly shared sequence variants was judged likely to represent a technical artifact of the sequencing pipeline. Across donors, most TCR sequences were observed very rarely, whereas some public TCRs were present in many individuals. V-gene and J-gene trimming of TCR beta chains was associated with a missense DCLRE1C variant in a later genetic analysis, and the association was replicated in an independent cohort. In a later analysis, the rate of TCR association differed among HLA loci, with DRB1 alleles having the most associated TCRs and HLA-C alleles having the fewest. Roughly 17 rarely observed V segments, including chromosome 9 orphons, were excluded from the earlier analysis of a few hundred of the donors because counts were too low. A few of the identified cytomegalovirus-associated TCR beta chains were confirmed in vitro to be specific for cytomegalovirus antigens. Some IMGT-functional V segments, including TRBV6-2 and TRBV6-3, could not be distinguished by the 87-base-pair reads and were therefore excluded. A further reported finding was that TCR beta sequences accurately predicted the HLA-A and HLA-B alleles for most subjects in the first cohort. The classifier was reported to diagnose cytomegalovirus status with high specificity and sensitivity in both the original and validation cohorts. A later analysis reported that several top co-occurrence clusters appeared linked to parvovirus B19, influenza, CMV and Epstein-Barr virus. A total of 150 to 200 TCR beta chains were listed by the study as associated with cytomegalovirus. The only immune exposure information available for the cohort was CMV serostatus. In a later analysis, most CMV-associated TCR beta chains were found to appear HLA-restricted, with HLA associations seemingly driven largely by CMV exposure. The authors suggested that the approach could potentially be extended to other disease states and immunological phenotypes. In this cohort, only TCR beta chains were sequenced, and detectable features were limited by the absence of alpha or paired-chain data. Specific HLA alleles were associated with 15,000 to 20,000 TCR beta sequences at a false discovery rate of 0.05 in a later analysis. Linkage disequilibrium might explain the correlated functional status among segregating V segments, but an unknown experimental factor could not be excluded. Sequencing depth was assumed to be roughly uniform across donors in the presence/absence analyses, though that assumption may not hold. A later analysis found that HLA-associated TCR beta chains were more clonally expanded and had lower generation probabilities than equally common non-associated chains. According to a later genetic analysis, donors in an Asian-associated ancestry cluster had fewer N-insertions in productive TCRs than the roughly 700-donor mean.

Libraries were prepared through the immunoSEQ multiplex PCR assay. The multiplex PCR relied on a mix of 60 forward primers for TCR Vbeta segments and 13 reverse primers for TCR Jbeta segments. The CDR3 region of rearranged TCR beta genes was amplified from genomic DNA with a multiplex PCR assay. The amplified TCR beta libraries were sequenced on the Illumina HiSeq System as 87-base-pair reads. The source study handled its data this way. A later analysis tallied tens of millions of unique TCR beta chains across the 660 or so repertoires, and about 10 million of those chains were shared by two or more donors. Raw reads were error-corrected and collapsed into unique sequences with a nearest-neighbor algorithm that merged closely related sequences to remove PCR and sequencing errors. CDR3 sequences were aligned to IMGT reference sequences to assign V, D and J gene segments. Each retained sequence needed at least a six-nucleotide match to both a V gene segment and a J gene segment. Rearrangements were classified as productive when the CDR3 lacked stop codons and remained in frame with V and J, and all other rearrangements were classified as non-productive. CDR3 was defined by IMGT convention, running from the second conserved V-encoded cysteine to the conserved J-encoded phenylalanine. The earlier analysis of a few hundred of the donors excluded any sequence lacking an unambiguous match to a single V gene segment. An earlier analysis of roughly 590 of the donors called V segments functional above 56.7% productive rearrangements and segregating when the between-donor standard deviation exceeded 5%. To diagnose cytomegalovirus status from the catalog of TCR beta chain sequences, a statistical classification framework was built. In a later analysis, V and J genes were assigned by comparing TCR nucleotide sequences against IMGT/GENE-DB human TR gene sequences. A later analysis assigned CDR3 sequences and most-parsimonious VDJ recombination scenarios with the TCRdist pipeline. A later analysis defined each TCR beta chain by its CDR3 amino acid sequence plus V-gene family, and excluded reads lacking a unique V-gene family. To address suspected cross-contamination and a sequencing artifact, a later analysis removed under 600 highly shared, low-generation-probability nucleotide sequences. In a later analysis, a clonal expansion index for each public chain was calculated from normalized within-repertoire ranks of inferred template counts. In a later analysis, generation probabilities were computed with a VDJ recombination model fitted to out-of-frame rearrangements, and the resulting probabilities were checked against IGoR. In a later analysis, TCR-TCR, TCR-HLA and TCR-CMV co-occurrence was scored with hypergeometric tests, and a repertoire-size bias correction was applied to TCR pairs. False discovery rates were estimated in a later analysis by permuting HLA or CMV assignments 20 times. In a later analysis, co-occurring TCRs were grouped with DBSCAN, and TCRdist sequence similarity was added when clustering was performed within HLA-allele-positive subsets. Co-occurrence clustering excluded repertoires with fewer than 30,000 or more than 120,000 public chains, plus five with anomalous nucleotide sharing. What TCRdb holds here is the immuneACCESS table cut down to in-frame rearrangements. Part of the clones is not present; checked against another copy, under half of the missing clones reflect an unresolved V gene, and the others are unexplained. V, J and clone size reflect that table, while D and trimming were determined from the DNA. This sample lists more than 85,000 clones; approximately 80% were detected once. The ten biggest clones cover 2.2% of the sample.

The specimen sequenced was PBMCs. The chain couples TRBV9 to TRBJ2-5; TRBD1 lines up with 9 middle nucleotides. The source of this sequence is a woman in her 30s in good health and CMV-seronegative. CDR3 reads: CASSGGTGTYQETQYF. The DNA sequence is given as TGTGCCAGCAGCGGCGGGACAGGGACGTACCAAGAGACCCAGTACTTC.